One sample yielded the 31 T cell receptor beta chains listed below, sequenced in a study of early T cells in non-severe SARS-CoV-2 infection. One entry per CDR3 protein results from TCRdb running MiXCR on the 5' RACE reads. Of roughly 120,000 distinct CDR3 sequences listed, 15% are singletons. The specimen sequenced was whole blood. Source of these receptors: an adult who was a healthcare worker with PCR-confirmed SARS-CoV-2 infection or an uninfected control (not recorded which).

With regard to this clonotype: Germline and junction disagree at one end, which may indicate a read error. In DNA, the CDR3 is TGTGCCAGCAACTTAGCAACCGCACCTAGCGGGGATCAAAGGTTCTTC. It codes for CASNLATAPSGDQRFF. The rearrangement links TRBV7-9 to TRBJ2-1, with 9 bases identical to TRBD2. The CDR3 is 16 residues long. From germline, CDR1 is SEHNR and CDR2 FQNEAQ (reference sequence).

This clonotype has just a few counts. J is TRBJ2-5 and V is TRBV6-1, with D perhaps TRBD1 or TRBD2 (6 bases each). Germline V lookup: CDR1 MNHNS, CDR2 SASEGT. V lost 0 bases to trimming and J lost 2 bases, with 10 bases between them. The CDR3 length is 15 residues. The CDR3 bases are TGTGCCAGCAGTGAAGCGGGGGGCTATCAAGAGACCCAGTACTTC. Translated: CASSEAGGYQETQYF.

In DNA form, the CDR3 reads TGTGCCACCAGCTTACAGGGGGCCGCGAACACTGAAGCTTTCTTT. Its translation is CATSLQGAANTEAFF. The rearrangement links TRBV15 to TRBJ1-1, with TRBD1 matching over 9 bases. V trimming: 5 bases; J trimming: 1 base; junction bases outside the gene matches: 5. The germline V gene has CDR1 LNHNV and CDR2 YYDKDF (reference sequence). CDR3 length: 15 residues.

This clonotype was found a few times. The chain uses TRBV7-9 and TRBJ2-7; D remains ambiguous. Per germline, CDR1 SEHNR and CDR2 FQNEAQ (reference sequence). CDR3 size: 11 residues. Trimming removed 5 bases from V and 6 bases from J, with 8 bases in between. The CDR3: CASSPLPEQYF. The CDR3 DNA reads TGTGCCAGCAGCCCACTTCCCGAGCAGTACTTC.

Only one count was recorded for this clonotype. V usage is TRBV7-9 and J usage is TRBJ2-7; no reliable D call. The length of the CDR3 is 12 residues. CDR1 is SEHNR and CDR2 is FQNEAQ in the germline V gene (reference sequence). V was cut by 5 bases and J by 7 bases, with 12 bases left in between. The CDR3 sequence: CASSLLGLEQYF. CDR3 coding DNA: TGTGCCAGCAGCCTCCTGGGCCTTGAGCAGTACTTC.

The chain carries TRBV11-1 and TRBJ1-4; D remains unclear. V was shortened by 5 bases and J by 7 bases, with 17 bases between the two germline ends. The CDR3 contains 15 residues. CDR1 is SGHAT and CDR2 is FQDESV in the germline V gene (reference sequence). The CDR3 sequence is CASSDVGGLGEKLFF. In DNA form, the CDR3 reads TGTGCCAGCAGCGACGTTGGAGGGCTGGGTGAAAAACTGTTTTTT. Supplemented by reference TRBV11-1 and TRBJ1-4, the full variable domain reads EAEVAQSPRYKITEKSQAVAFWCDPISGHATLYWYRQILGQGPELLVQFQDESVVDDSQLPKDRFSAERLKGVDSTLKIQPAELGDSAMYLCASSDVGGLGEKLFFGSGTQLSVL.

To note about this clonotype: Possible read error: a much larger clone is one base away. The CDR3 coding sequence is TGTGCCAGCTCACCACGTCGGCCAGAGACCCAGTACTTC. Translated, it gives CASSPRRPETQYF. The genes are TRBV18 and TRBJ2-5; D ambiguous. V shed 1 base and J shed 4 bases, with 7 bases lying between them. Germline CDR1 reads KGHSH; CDR2 reads LQKENI. The CDR3 runs to 13 residues.

This clonotype was seen more than once but under ten times. CDR3 DNA: TGTGCCAGCAGCCTAAGGTCCAGGGTGGACTATGGCTACACCTTC. This codes for CASSLRSRVDYGYTF. The chain combines TRBV2 with TRBJ1-2, with D possibly TRBD1 on 5 matching bases. This CDR3 has 15 residues. The germline V and J ends were trimmed by 6 bases and 3 bases, with 17 bases remaining between them. Germline V gene data show CDR1 as SNHLY and CDR2 as FYNNEI.

This clonotype was found a few times. J is TRBJ1-1 and V is TRBV4-1; D might be TRBD1 (5 bases). V lost 3 bases, J lost 0 bases, and 14 bases lay in between. The CDR3 is 16 residues long. Germline assignment: CDR1 MGHRA and CDR2 YSYEKL. The CDR3 DNA reads as TGCGCCAGCAGCCACTTACTGACAGCTATGAACACTGAAGCTTTCTTT. This codes for CASSHLLTAMNTEAFF.

At least ten counts were recorded for this clonotype. The rearrangement links TRBV20-1 to TRBJ1-1; D remains unclear. The CDR3 sequence is 11 residues long. Germline V gene sequence: CDR1 DFQATT, CDR2 SNEGSKA (reference sequence). Trimming took off 3 bases at V and 8 bases at J, with 10 bases between the two ends. The CDR3 DNA sequence: TGCAGTGCTAGTAAAGGACCGGAAGCTTTCTTT. Translation gives CSASKGPEAFF.

V gene TRBV24-1 combines with J gene TRBJ2-5; D may be TRBD2 (6 bases). There are 15 residues in the CDR3. V lost 4 bases, J lost 4 bases, and 15 bases lay in between. Germline assignment: CDR1 KGHDR and CDR2 SFDVKD. The CDR3 spells CATSDSTSSGETQYF. CDR3 nucleotides: TGTGCCACCAGTGACTCGACTAGTAGTGGAGAGACCCAGTACTTC.

V gene TRBV7-8 combines with J gene TRBJ2-2; D is possibly TRBD1 (5 bases). CDR1 is SGHVS and CDR2 is FQNEAQ in the germline V gene. The CDR3 runs 16 residues. Trimming removed 5 bases from V and 5 bases from J, with 18 bases in between. The CDR3 bases are TGTGCCAGCAGCCTCGGTAACAAGGGGCTAACCGGGGAGCTGTTTTTT. Encoded protein: CASSLGNKGLTGELFF.

Note on this clonotype: Possible read error: a much larger clone is one base away. J is TRBJ2-5 and V is TRBV14, with D perhaps matching TRBD2 (6 bases). The CDR3 has 13 amino acids. CDR1 and CDR2 (germline): SGHDN, FVKESK. DNA for the CDR3: TGTGCCAGCAGCCCTACGGGGGAAGAGATCCAGTACTTC. It codes for CASSPTGEEIQYF.

This clonotype was found a few times. The gene calls are TRBV20-1 and TRBJ1-4, with 8 nucleotides matching TRBD1. Germline-derived CDR1 and CDR2 are DFQATT and SNEGSKA (reference sequence). After removal of 6 bases from V and 0 bases from J, the junction contained 6 bases not matched to a gene. This CDR3 comprises 15 residues. The CDR3: CSARQGTTTNEKLFF. The CDR3 DNA is TGCAGTGCCCGACAGGGGACCACAACTAATGAAAAACTGTTTTTT.

The DNA of the CDR3 is TGTGCCAGTCTTGGAGGGGCCTTCACAGATACGCAGTATTTT. Its translation: CASLGGAFTDTQYF. The rearrangement joins TRBV19 to TRBJ2-3; D may be TRBD2 (6 bases). The V end lost 8 bases, the J end lost 2 bases, and 14 bases lay between the germline ends. This CDR3 contains 14 residues. Per the germline V gene, CDR1 is LNHDA and CDR2 is SQIVND (reference sequence).

This clonotype has more than one count but fewer than ten. The J gene is TRBJ1-1, the V gene TRBV30; D is unclear. The CDR3 contains 15 residues. The V end lost 2 bases, the J end lost 5 bases, and 18 bases lay between the germline ends. Germline assignment: CDR1 GTSNPN and CDR2 SVGIG (reference sequence). The CDR3 here is CAWSSEPREGTEAFF. CDR3 DNA sequence: TGTGCCTGGAGTTCCGAGCCGCGCGAAGGAACTGAAGCTTTCTTT.

The table lists this clonotype with a few counts. The CDR3 DNA follows: TGTGCCAGCAGCTCCCGGGTCCGTTTCGGGGGGTACGCAGATACGCAGTATTTT. Protein: CASSSRVRFGGYADTQYF. The chain couples TRBV9 to TRBJ2-3, with 7 bases fitting TRBD2. J lost 4 bases, V lost 4 bases, and 18 bases had no gene match. Germline CDR1 reads SGDLS; CDR2 reads YYNGEE. The CDR3 has 18 residues.

The chain uses TRBV12-3 or TRBV12-4 and TRBJ1-2, with 10 bases fitting TRBD1. This CDR3 spans 15 amino acids. V shed 6 bases, J shed 7 bases, and the junction held 11 bases outside the gene matches. In nucleotides, the CDR3 is TGTGCCAGCAGCTCAGGTGACAGGGGGCCGCGTGGCTACACCTTC. It specifies CASSSGDRGPRGYTF.

This clonotype showed up just a few times. The rearrangement joins TRBV20-1 to TRBJ2-3, with TRBD2 identical over 9 bases. The CDR3 spans 16 residues. With V trimmed by 6 bases and J by 0 bases, 10 bases remained unmatched. Germline CDR1 and CDR2: DFQATT and SNEGSKA (reference sequence). CDR3 in amino acids: CSAGGSGLASTDTQYF. CDR3 nucleotides: TGCAGTGCGGGGGGGTCCGGACTAGCGAGCACAGATACGCAGTATTTT.

This clonotype is a singleton in its sample. V is TRBV5-1 and J is TRBJ2-7; TRBD2 matches at 8 bases. Trimming removed 4 bases from V and 0 bases from J; junction bases left unmatched: 6. The germline gives CDR1 SGHRS, CDR2 YFSETQ. The CDR3 has 15 amino acids. The CDR3 sequence is CASSLSGGLSYEQYF. In DNA, the CDR3 is TGCGCCAGCAGCCTAAGCGGGGGCCTCTCCTACGAGCAGTACTTC.

This clonotype appeared a few times. The chain couples TRBV10-3 to TRBJ2-7; TRBD1 matches 7 bases. Per the germline V gene, CDR1 is ENHRY and CDR2 is SYGVKD. Germline trimming cut 4 bases from V and 3 bases from J; bases unmatched to any gene: 3. This CDR3 region has 13 residues. Written as DNA, the CDR3 is TGTGCCATCAGTGCGGGACAGATCTACGAGCAGTACTTC. This encodes CAISAGQIYEQYF.

The chain joins TRBV4-1 to TRBJ1-3; 7 positions match TRBD1. Germline V gene lookup returns CDR1 MGHRA and CDR2 YSYEKL. With V trimmed by 3 bases and J by 1 base, 6 bases remained unmatched. The CDR3 loop spans 16 amino acids. CDR3 region: CASSQDRSGSGNTIYF. The DNA of the CDR3 is TGCGCCAGCAGCCAGGACAGGTCGGGATCTGGAAACACCATATATTTT.

The chain uses TRBV11-2 and TRBJ2-2; D not certain. The V end was cut by 2 bases, the J end by 9 bases, with 7 bases between. CDR1 is SGHAT, CDR2 FQNNGV, per germline. CDR3 length: 12 residues. The DNA for the CDR3 is TGTGCCAGCAGCTTACCCAACTGGGAGCTGTTTTTT. This encodes CASSLPNWELFF.

The J gene is TRBJ1-1, the V gene TRBV5-4; 7 bases align to TRBD1. The ends lost 3 bases at V and 11 bases at J; junction bases unmatched: 16. The CDR3 is made up of 15 amino acids. The germline V gene has CDR1 SGHNT and CDR2 YYREEE (reference sequence). The CDR3, as DNA: TGTGCCAGCAGCTCCTATGTTGGGGGCAGGGGGGACGCTTTCTTT. Translating gives CASSSYVGGRGDAFF.

V usage is TRBV12-3 or TRBV12-4 and J usage is TRBJ1-5; the match to TRBD1 covers 7 bases. This CDR3 is 15 amino acids long. The V and J ends lost 5 bases and 1 base, in that order; junction bases with no gene match: 5. The CDR3 loop reads CASSPTGFSNQPQHF. The CDR3, as DNA: TGTGCCAGCAGTCCGACAGGGTTCAGCAATCAGCCCCAGCATTTT.

In regard to this clonotype: Given a much more abundant clone one base away, this may be a read error. The chain is built from TRBV29-1 and TRBJ2-1, with 7 positions matching TRBD2. The CDR3 spans 13 residues. Germline-derived CDR1 and CDR2 are SQVTM and ANQGSEA. V was clipped by 5 bases and J by 15 bases; unmatched bases: 16. The DNA of the CDR3 is TGCAGCGTTCGCACTATCCTGACTAGCAAGGGGTTCTTC. As protein: CSVRTILTSKGFF.

This clonotype was seen a few times. The chain has TRBV7-6 and TRBJ2-1, with 7 bases identical to TRBD2. Germline values: CDR1 SGHVS, CDR2 FNYEAQ. V trimming: 3 bases; J trimming: 10 bases; junction bases outside the gene matches: 6. The CDR3 sequence is 13 residues long. CDR3 residues: CASSFTGREEQFF. The CDR3 DNA is TGTGCCAGCAGCTTTACGGGGAGGGAGGAGCAGTTCTTC. Complete variable domain (other parts from reference TRBV7-6 and TRBJ2-1): GAGVSQSPRYKVTKRGQDVALRCDPISGHVSLYWYRQALGQGPEFLTYFNYEAQQDKSGLPNDRFSAERPEGSISTLTIQRTEQRDSAMYRCASSFTGREEQFFGPGTRLTVL.

This clonotype was observed at least ten times. V and J are TRBV5-1 and TRBJ2-7, with D possibly matching TRBD2 (6 bases). From germline, CDR1 is SGHRS and CDR2 YFSETQ. The CDR3 loop spans 16 amino acids. Trimming removed 4 bases at V and 3 bases at J, with 20 bases between. The CDR3 spells CASSQGNGGKSYEQYF. The CDR3, as DNA: TGCGCCAGCAGCCAAGGAAACGGAGGGAAGAGCTACGAGCAGTACTTC.

This chain uses TRBV2 with TRBJ1-1, with D perhaps matching TRBD1 (6 bases). Germline-derived CDR1 and CDR2 are SNHLY and FYNNEI. The CDR3 runs to 14 residues. The V and J ends lost 7 bases and 4 bases respectively, with 16 bases between them. CDR3 amino acids: CASTRGIWGTEAFF. The CDR3 coding sequence is TGTGCCAGCACGAGGGGGATTTGGGGCACTGAAGCTTTCTTT.

The V and J genes are TRBV6-4 and TRBJ1-5, with D maybe TRBD1 (5 bases). V was cut by 4 bases and J by 11 bases, with 15 bases left in between. The CDR3 is made up of 13 amino acids. Germline V gives CDR1 MRHNA, CDR2 SNTAGT. The DNA for the CDR3 is TGTGCCAGCAGTGCCTCGGGGGGAGAGGCCCAGCATTTT. It is translated as CASSASGGEAQHF.

The chain is built from TRBV29-1 and TRBJ2-1; 16 bases fit TRBD2. V trimming: 6 bases; J trimming: 3 bases; junction bases outside the gene matches: 5. The CDR3 extends over 16 amino acids. Germline V CDR1 and CDR2: SQVTM, ANQGSEA. CDR3 sequence reads: CSVGTSGGAYYNEQFF. CDR3 coding DNA: TGCAGCGTCGGGACTAGCGGGGGGGCGTACTACAATGAGCAGTTCTTC.